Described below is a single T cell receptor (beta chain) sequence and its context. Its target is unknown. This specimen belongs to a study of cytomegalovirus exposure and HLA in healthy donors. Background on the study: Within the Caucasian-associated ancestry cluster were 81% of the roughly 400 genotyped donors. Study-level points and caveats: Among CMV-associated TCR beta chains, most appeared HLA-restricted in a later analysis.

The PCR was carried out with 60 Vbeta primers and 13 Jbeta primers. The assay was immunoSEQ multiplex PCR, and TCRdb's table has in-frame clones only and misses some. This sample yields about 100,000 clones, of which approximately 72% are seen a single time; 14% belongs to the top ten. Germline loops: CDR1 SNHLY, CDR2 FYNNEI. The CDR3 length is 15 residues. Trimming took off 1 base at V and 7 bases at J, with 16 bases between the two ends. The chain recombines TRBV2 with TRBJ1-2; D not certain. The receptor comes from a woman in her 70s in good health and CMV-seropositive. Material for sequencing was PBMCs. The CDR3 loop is CASSEGEARTRGYTF. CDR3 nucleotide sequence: TGTGCCAGCAGTGAAGGGGAGGCCCGGACGCGTGGCTACACCTTC. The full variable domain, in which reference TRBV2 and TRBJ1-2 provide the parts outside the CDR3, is EPEVTQTPSHQVTQMGQEVILRCVPISNHLYFYWYRQILGQKVEFLVSFYNNEISEKSEIFDDQFSVERPDGSNFTLKIRSTKLEDSAMYFCASSEGEARTRGYTFGSGTRLTVV.